Reported below is one T cell receptor beta chain. Its antigen is not identified. Germline V gene lookup returns CDR1 KGHSY and CDR2 FQNENV. V shed 5 bases and J shed 8 bases, with 12 bases lying between them. The CDR3 is 13 amino acids. Constant-segment-primed 5'RACE gave TCR alpha and TCR beta cDNA libraries with sample barcodes and UMIs. TCRdb reanalysed the 5' RACE reads using MiXCR and keeps one entry per CDR3 protein. The sample has roughly 110,000 distinct CDR3 sequences, roughly an eighth seen once. The data stem from a study of T-cell memory formation after mild COVID-19. Study-level points and caveats: Contracting CD4+ clones were located mainly in CM and EM, and CD8+ clones in EMRA. Memory sampled before infection contained some responding clones, suggesting cross-reactive memory joined.

The sequenced sample consisted of PBMCs or a T cell subset sorted from them (not recorded which). The TCR comes from a man aged 18 to 29 who had mild COVID-19 (a few samples of this study predate the infection). Cell type and time point are not known. The chain uses TRBV16 and TRBJ1-4; no clear D. The CDR3 DNA is TGTGCCAGCAGCATGACGTCGGACGAAAAACTGTTTTTT. Amino acids: CASSMTSDEKLFF.